The present T cell receptor (beta chain) was sequenced within a study of T cells in narcolepsy. About the research overall: Donors had narcolepsy type 1 or type 2, or were healthy controls. Study-level findings and limits: Reportedly, autoreactive clonotypes were serially detected in patients' blood but not controls'. Autoreactive HCRT-specific and TRIB2-specific clonotypes were marked in same-patient CSF-versus-blood CD4+ comparisons.

Method: immunoSEQ multiplex PCR; TCRdb's copy keeps in-frame clones and lacks some. The sample lists about 20,000 clones, roughly 87% occurring once. Germline CDR1 is SGDLS and CDR2 is YYNGEE. With 5 bases removed from V and 1 base from J, the gap between germline ends came to 15 bases. This CDR3 contains 15 residues. For this clone: Its specificity is not known.

This sequence joins TRBV9 and TRBJ1-2, with D possibly matching TRBD1 (6 bases). The sample taken for sequencing was memory (CD45RA-) CD4+ T cells from blood. This clonotype was sampled from a human donor in good health. The CDR3 loop is CASRKTGWVNYGYTF. The DNA of the CDR3 is TGTGCCAGCAGAAAAACAGGGTGGGTTAACTATGGCTACACCTTC.